The rows below give T cell receptor beta chains drawn from one sample of a study of blood T cell repertoires in COVID-19. Some clones are missing from TCRdb's copy, which holds only in-frame ones; the method was immunoSEQ multiplex PCR. The sample contains 200,000 to 250,000 clones, 83% of which appear only once. Source material: peripheral blood. These receptors were obtained from a woman aged 25 to 39 with COVID-19, enrolled during active disease. CDR3s include the opening cysteine and the closing phenylalanine or tryptophan. A D gene is named only where the DNA matches it firmly. Clone size, where shown, is once, few, many, or a class for clones that have expanded.

>TRBV3-1/TRBV3-2|-|TRBJ2-7|-
TGTGCCAGGGGGCCAGCGGGCCGAGGACCCGACTACGAGCAGTACTTC
CARGPAGRGPDYEQYF
>TRBV27|-|TRBJ1-1|-
TGTGCCAGCAGTTTTAGGGGAAGGACCACTGAAGCTTTCTTT
CASSFRGRTTEAFF
>TRBV12-3/TRBV12-4|-|TRBJ2-7|-
TGTGCCAGCAGTCATAAACGGGAGCAGTACTTC
CASSHKREQYF
>TRBV9|-|TRBJ1-4|-
TGTGCCAGCAGCGGAGGAGGTGGGAAACTGTTTTTT
CASSGGGGKLFF
>TRBV12-3/TRBV12-4|-|TRBJ1-1|-
TGTGCCAGCAGTTTCGGGGGGCTCACTGAAGCTTTCTTT
CASSFGGLTEAFF
>TRBV24-1|-|TRBJ2-1|once
TGTGCCACCAGTGATGGCATAGCGGCAACCTACAATGAGCAGTTCTTC
CATSDGIAATYNEQFF
>TRBV30|TRBD1|TRBJ1-1|-
TGTGCCTGGCAGACAGGGATGAACACTGAAGCTTTCTTT
CAWQTGMNTEAFF
>TRBV7-7|-|TRBJ2-4|-
TGTGCCAGCAGCGCCTCGTTCGCGGCCGCGGCCAAAAACATTCAGTACTTC
CASSASFAAAAKNIQYF
>TRBV7-2|TRBD1|TRBJ1-5|-
TGTGCCAGCAGCTTGACAGGGGGCATGAATCAGCCCCAGCATTTT
CASSLTGGMNQPQHF
>TRBV30|TRBD2|TRBJ2-2|-
TGTGCCTGGCGCGGCGGGACTACTTTTAAGTACACCGGGGAGCTGTTTTTT
CAWRGGTTFKYTGELFF